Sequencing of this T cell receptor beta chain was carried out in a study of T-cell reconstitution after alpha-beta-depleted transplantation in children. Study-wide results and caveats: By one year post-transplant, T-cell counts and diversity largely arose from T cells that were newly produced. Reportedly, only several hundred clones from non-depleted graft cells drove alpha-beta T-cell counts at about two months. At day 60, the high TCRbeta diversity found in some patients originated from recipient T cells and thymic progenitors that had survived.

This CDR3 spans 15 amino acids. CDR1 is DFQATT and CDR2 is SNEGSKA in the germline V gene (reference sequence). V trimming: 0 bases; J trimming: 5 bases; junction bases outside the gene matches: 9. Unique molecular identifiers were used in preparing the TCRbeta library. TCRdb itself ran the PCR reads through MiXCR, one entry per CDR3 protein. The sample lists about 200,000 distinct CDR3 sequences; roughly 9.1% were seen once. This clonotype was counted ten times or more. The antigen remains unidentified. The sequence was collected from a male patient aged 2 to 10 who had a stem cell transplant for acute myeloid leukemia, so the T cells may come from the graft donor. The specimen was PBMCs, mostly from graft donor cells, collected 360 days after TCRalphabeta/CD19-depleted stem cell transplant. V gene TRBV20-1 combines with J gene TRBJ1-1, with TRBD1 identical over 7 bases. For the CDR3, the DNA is TGCAGTGCTAGAGACCTACAGGGGATGGGGACTGAAGCTTTCTTT. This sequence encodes CSARDLQGMGTEAFF.